The next 10 T cell receptor beta chains were all read from a single sample in a study of blood T cell repertoires in COVID-19. Clones were sequenced by immunoSEQ multiplex PCR, and TCRdb holds only the in-frame ones, with some missing. The sample has about 670,000 clones, 85% to 90% seen once. Material for sequencing was peripheral blood. The source of these receptors is a woman under 30 with acute or convalescent COVID-19.

The gene calls are TRBV2 and TRBJ2-3, with 9 bases lining up with TRBD1. Germline CDR1 SNHLY, CDR2 FYNNEI. V lost 10 bases to trimming and J lost 1 base; unmatched junction nucleotides: 18. This CDR3 has 18 residues. The CDR3 DNA reads as TGTGCCACCTCCCTGGGGACAGGGTATATCCTTGGCACAGATACGCAGTATTTT. It specifies CATSLGTGYILGTDTQYF.

The chain is built from TRBV20-1 and TRBJ2-5, with D hard to call. The CDR3 loop spans 10 amino acids. V lost 4 bases and J 5 bases, leaving 5 bases between the germline ends. Germline V gives CDR1 DFQATT, CDR2 SNEGSKA (reference sequence). The CDR3 sequence: CSAMGETQYF. CDR3 DNA sequence: TGCAGTGCTATGGGCGAGACCCAGTACTTC.

As regards this clone: The same CDR3 can be traced to other DNA sequences in this sample. The V and J genes are TRBV7-2 and TRBJ2-7; 11 bases map to TRBD1. CDR1 and CDR2 (germline): SGHTA, FQGNSA. The CDR3 extends over 15 amino acids. V trimming: 0 bases; J trimming: 5 bases; junction bases outside the gene matches: 3. The CDR3 DNA reads TGTGCCAGCAGCTTAGCTGGGACAGGGGGGGACGAGCAGTACTTC. It specifies CASSLAGTGGDEQYF.

J is TRBJ1-6 and V is TRBV2, with 10 bases lining up with TRBD1. Unmatched junction bases numbered 4, after V lost 4 bases and J lost 10 bases. There are 14 residues in the CDR3. The germline gives CDR1 SNHLY, CDR2 FYNNEI. CDR3 bases: TGTGCCAGCAGTGTCGGACAGGGGGGCTCACCCCTCCACTTT. Protein: CASSVGQGGSPLHF. Filled out from reference TRBV2 and TRBJ1-6, the complete variable domain reads EPEVTQTPSHQVTQMGQEVILRCVPISNHLYFYWYRQILGQKVEFLVSFYNNEISEKSEIFDDQFSVERPDGSNFTLKIRSTKLEDSAMYFCASSVGQGGSPLHFGNGTRLTVT.

The gene calls are TRBV19 and TRBJ1-5, with D unclear. Deletions cut 3 bases from V and 0 bases from J, with 21 bases between. This CDR3 region has 19 residues. The germline gives CDR1 LNHDA, CDR2 SQIVND (reference sequence). In DNA, the CDR3 is TGTGCCAGTAGTATTGGTTCAGAAAAGATTAACTATAGCAATCAGCCCCAGCATTTT. Its translation: CASSIGSEKINYSNQPQHF.

The chain is built from TRBV4-3 and TRBJ1-1, with D maybe TRBD1 (5 bases). CDR1 LGHNA and CDR2 YSLEER come from the germline V gene. The CDR3 has 16 residues. The V and J ends lost 3 bases and 5 bases respectively, with 19 bases between them. For the CDR3, the DNA is TGCGCCAGCAGCCAGGATACCATCTGGGGGGGGACTGAAGCTTTCTTT. This sequence encodes CASSQDTIWGGTEAFF.

CDR3 region: CASSQGLAADTQYF. Written as DNA, the CDR3 is TGCGCCAGCAGCCAGGGACTAGCGGCAGATACGCAGTATTTT. The rearrangement joins TRBV4-1 to TRBJ2-3; 11 positions match TRBD2. The junction had 0 bases not matched to a gene; V was cut back by 3 bases and J by 4 bases. Germline lookup yields CDR1 MGHRA and CDR2 YSYEKL. The CDR3 is made up of 14 amino acids.

This clone was counted once. The chain couples TRBV21-1 to TRBJ2-7; TRBD1 is the table's D call, not checked against the DNA. TRBV21-1 is designated a pseudogene. The CDR3 covers 15 residues. CDR3 nucleotide sequence: TGTGCCAGCAGCAAGGGGACAGGGGGGGCCTACGAGCAGTACTTC. Its protein is CASSKGTGGAYEQYF.

The chain is built from TRBV6-5 and TRBJ2-7, with D perhaps TRBD1 (6 bases). The germline CDR1 and CDR2 sequences are MNHEY and SVGAGI. The V end lost 7 bases, the J end lost 3 bases, and 16 bases lay between the germline ends. There are 14 residues in the CDR3. CDR3 loop: CASNTGNHLYEQYF. The CDR3 DNA is TGTGCCAGCAATACAGGGAACCACCTCTACGAGCAGTACTTC.

This clone was counted a single time. The chain links TRBV28 to TRBJ1-6, with D possibly matching TRBD1 (6 bases). Germline CDR1 reads MDHEN; CDR2 reads SYDVKM. Trimming took off 7 bases at V and 7 bases at J, with 23 bases between the two ends. This CDR3 comprises 17 residues. CDR3 in amino acids: CASKWDKFGSDNSPLHF. CDR3 sequence (DNA): TGTGCCAGCAAGTGGGACAAGTTCGGTTCCGACAATTCACCCCTCCACTTT. Full variable domain (missing parts from reference TRBV28 and TRBJ1-6): DVKVTQSSRYLVKRTGEKVFLECVQDMDHENMFWYRQDPGLGLRLIYFSYDVKMKEKGDIPEGYSVSREKKERFSLILESASTNQTSMYLCASKWDKFGSDNSPLHFGNGTRLTVT.